This TCR beta chain originates from a study of T cell responses to AZD1222 COVID-19 vaccine (dated by TCRdb to the early 2020s). For context, the study as a whole: A total of 233 trial participants underwent TCR sequencing, of whom roughly 210 had received two doses of AZD1222 and around 26 had received two doses of the MenACWY control vaccine. Enrollment into the trials was organized by age into subgroups of 18-55, 56-69 and 70-plus years, and those subgroups contained about 150, 27 and 61 TCR-sequenced participants, respectively. Beyond this particular receptor, the publication reports: Conclusions about previously exposed vaccinees were limited because only 6 or 7 AZD1222 recipients were SARS-CoV-2 seropositive at baseline. In the small 56-69-year group, the increase in depth fell short of significance, most likely because of low power. Because no samples from the day 14 peak response were available, repertoires could be characterized only after the peak T cell response. Reportedly, almost half of the unique spike-specific TCRs recognized epitopes lying outside the regions that are mutated in the B.1.351 and B.1.1.7 variants. CD4 TCRs associated with the vaccine covered the entire spike protein, and the dominant responses were in regions 160-218 and 743-854. After two AZD1222 doses, spike-specific TCR breadth and depth were significantly higher than at day 0 and than in MenACWY recipients. Participants were mostly white British and included more females than males, and it was suggested by the authors that clonal diversity may have been underestimated.

The CDR3 regions of human TCRbeta chains were analyzed by immunosequencing. The paper's processing steps were these. Repertoire TCRs were checked for matches against a reference library of SARS-CoV-2-specific TCRs that had been generated using the MIRA antigen-specificity platform. Breadth meant the fraction of unique TCRs that were SARS-CoV-2-associated, whereas depth meant the fraction of total T cells that were SARS-CoV-2-associated. Using the MIRA data, each spike-specific TCR was assigned both to the spike region to which the TCR was reactive and to a CD4 or CD8 class. Log10-transformed breadth and depth values were compared by one-way ANOVA with Sidak's multiple comparisons tests. Not all clones reach the TCRdb copy of this immuneACCESS table, which keeps in-frame sequences only. Checked studies attribute under half of the gap to unresolved V genes and leave the rest unexplained. That table is the source of V, J and clone size, and D and trimming were worked out from the DNA. Here the sample has approximately 80,000 clones; 80% to 95% occur a single time. 25% to 30% of the sample is taken by the ten largest.

Per the publication, the time point label means: about 28 days (+/-7) after the second vaccine dose. AZD1222 recipients whose second dose came at about 4 weeks and those whose second dose came at about 12 weeks were combined into one group, since spike-specific TCR depth and breadth did not differ between the two schedules. Samples from vaccinated people were obtained from the UK trials COV001 and COV002, which included a single-blind randomized controlled phase 2/3 trial of AZD1222 (ChAdOx1 nCoV-19) in healthy adults. Trial participant PBMC samples were collected at day 0 and day 28 after the second dose for TCRbeta chain sequencing. Regarding this clone: This receptor's antigen is unknown. No per-base quality is available; no much larger clone lies one base away.

The CDR3 goes from the cysteine to the phenylalanine over 16 residues. Only CDR3 DNA is held: 48 bases, read in frame from base 1. CDR1 is given as MNHEY and CDR2 as SMNVEV, both from the germline V gene (reference sequence). Here V drops 5 bases and J drops 0 bases, and the junction holds 7 bases not matched to any gene. The sequence joins TRBV27 to TRBJ2-4; 7 bases in the middle match TRBD2. The sequencing used peripheral blood, collected 28 days after the second AZD1222 dose. The receptor was isolated from an adult who received the AZD1222 COVID-19 vaccine. The CDR3 sequence is CASSLNPGGAKNIQYF. The DNA is as follows: TGTGCCAGCAGTCTCAATCCGGGGGGAGCCAAAAACATTCAGTACTTC.